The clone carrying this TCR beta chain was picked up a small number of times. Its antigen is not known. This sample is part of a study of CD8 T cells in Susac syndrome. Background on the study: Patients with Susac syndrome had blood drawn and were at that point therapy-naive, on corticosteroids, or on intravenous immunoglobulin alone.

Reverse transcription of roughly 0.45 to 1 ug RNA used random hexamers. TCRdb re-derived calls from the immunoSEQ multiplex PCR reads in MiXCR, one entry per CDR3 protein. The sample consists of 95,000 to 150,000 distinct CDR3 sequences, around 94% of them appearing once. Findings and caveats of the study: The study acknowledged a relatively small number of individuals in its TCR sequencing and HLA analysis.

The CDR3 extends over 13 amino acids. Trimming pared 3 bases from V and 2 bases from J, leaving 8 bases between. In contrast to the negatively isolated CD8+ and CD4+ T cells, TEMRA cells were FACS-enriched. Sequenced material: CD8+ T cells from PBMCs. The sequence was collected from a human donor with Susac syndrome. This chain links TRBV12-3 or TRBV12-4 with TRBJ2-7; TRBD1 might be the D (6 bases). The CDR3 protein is CASSFQGTYEQYF. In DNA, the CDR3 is TGTGCCAGCAGTTTTCAGGGGACCTACGAGCAGTACTTC.